The T cell receptor (beta chain) under discussion was sequenced for a study of blood T cell repertoires in COVID-19. Study information: COVID-19 samples, acute and convalescent, were from the United States, Italy and Spain.

Original processing methods: Amplification of reference gene primers was used by the study to estimate nucleated cell counts. Data came from immunoSEQ multiplex PCR; TCRdb stores just in-frame clones and leaves some out. V and J calls and clone size come straight from that table; D and trimming were deduced from the DNA. This table holds roughly 60,000 clones, approximately 80% found once. The CDR3 contains 12 residues. Germline CDR1 MNHEY, CDR2 SVGAGI. V was trimmed by 10 bases and J by 5 bases, leaving 14 bases between them. The chain links TRBV6-5 to TRBJ1-2; D uncertain. The source material was peripheral blood. The receptor was derived from a man of 80 years or more with acute or convalescent COVID-19. The CDR3 nucleotides read TGTGCCACTCGGTCCTCTGCTTATGGCTACACCTTC. Its translation is CATRSSAYGYTF.